This T cell receptor beta chain was profiled in a study of PD-1 blockade in classical Hodgkin lymphoma. Each and every patient relapsed after autologous stem cell transplantation, and patients got differing brentuximab vedotin exposure. Germline assignment: CDR1 KGHSY and CDR2 FQNENV. The ends lost 0 bases at V and 2 bases at J; junction bases unmatched: 10. The CDR3 spans 18 residues. Libraries were prepared by immunoSEQ multiplex PCR; TCRdb keeps only in-frame clonotypes and omits some of them. The sample includes 20,000 to 30,000 clones, about four fifths of them seen just once. The rearrangement joins TRBV16 to TRBJ1-5, with 7 bases fitting TRBD1. The material sequenced was peripheral blood mononuclear cells (PBMCs), taken before the second cycle of nivolumab. This receptor was obtained from a human donor with classical Hodgkin lymphoma. This chain's CDR3 is CASSQSLKGAEGNQPQHF. The CDR3 nucleotides read TGTGCCAGCAGCCAATCGCTAAAGGGGGCCGAGGGCAATCAGCCCCAGCATTTT.